A single count supports the clone carrying this T cell receptor beta chain. Its specificity is not known. The data are from a study of cytomegalovirus exposure and HLA in healthy donors. General study results and limits: V- and J-gene trimming in TCR beta was tied to a missense DCLRE1C variant by an analysis performed later. Among the CMV-associated chains, three were confirmed in vitro as specific for CMV antigens. An analysis that came later showed most CMV-associated TCR beta chains appearing HLA-restricted. It was about 150 TCR beta chains that were listed as cytomegalovirus-associated.

PCR primers comprised 60 Vbeta and 13 Jbeta primers. Profiling relied on immunoSEQ multiplex PCR, and the TCRdb table lists in-frame clones only, not all of them. The data hold 150,000 to 200,000 clones, with approximately 84% observed a single time. The CDR3 loop spans 18 amino acids. Losses at the gene ends were 0 bases for V and 0 bases for J; bases not matched to a gene: 4. Per the germline V gene, CDR1 is LGHNA and CDR2 is YSLEER. V is TRBV4-3 and J is TRBJ2-1, with TRBD2 matching 11 bases. Sequencing was performed on PBMCs. The receptor's source is a man aged 18 to 29 in good health and CMV-seropositive. CDR3 sequence: CASSQEGLAGGSYNEQFF. In DNA, the CDR3 is TGCGCCAGCAGCCAAGAGGGTCTAGCGGGGGGCTCCTACAATGAGCAGTTCTTC.